These T cell receptor beta chains were read from a single sample in a study of vaccination effects on CD4 cells after COVID-19. Sequencing used immunoSEQ multiplex PCR; TCRdb keeps in-frame clones, though not all of them. The sample consists of under 55,000 clones, roughly three quarters of them appearing once. Their recognized antigens are unknown. This specimen consisted of CD4+ T cells from PBMCs cultured without peptide, obtained after COVID-19 vaccination. Receptors were obtained from a human donor who received a COVID-19 vaccine. Each CDR3 is given with its conserved first and last residue. Fields, in order: V gene, D gene, clone size, J gene, CDR3 DNA, CDR3 protein. A D gene is named only where the DNA matches it firmly. Rows may omit the clone size; those that give it use once, few, many or a size class.

TRBV6-6	TRBD1	NA	TRBJ1-2	TGTGCCAGCAGCACACAGGGGAGGCATGGCTACACCTTC	CASSTQGRHGYTF
TRBV23-1	TRBD1	NA	TRBJ2-7	TGCGCCAGCAGTCAGTCCGGGACAGACACAACGATGTCTTACGAGCAGTACTTC	CASSQSGTDTTMSYEQYF
TRBV6-5	NA	NA	TRBJ2-7	TGTGCCAGCAGTTACTCGACTACAACCTCCTACGAGCAGTACTTC	CASSYSTTTSYEQYF
TRBV7-9	NA	once	TRBJ1-1	TGTGCCAGCAGTAACCCGGGCGCCAGGGAAGCTTTCTTT	CASSNPGAREAFF
TRBV6-4	NA	NA	TRBJ1-1	TGTGCCAGCAGTGACTCAGATCGGAACACTGAAGCTTTCTTT	CASSDSDRNTEAFF
TRBV9	NA	NA	TRBJ2-3	TGTGCCAGCAGCGGGGGCGGGTCTAGCACAGATACGCAGTATTTT	CASSGGGSSTDTQYF
TRBV6-5	NA	NA	TRBJ1-6	TGTGCCAGCGTACAGAGCTCCTATAATTCACCCCTCCACTTT	CASVQSSYNSPLHF
TRBV18	NA	NA	TRBJ1-2	TGTGCCAGCTCACCCGCGGGCCTGAGAAGAGGGCCAGGCTACACCTTC	CASSPAGLRRGPGYTF
TRBV5-5	NA	few	TRBJ1-1	TGTGCCAGCAGCTCTCGCGGGGGAAGTCGTCCTGAAGCTTTCTTT	CASSSRGGSRPEAFF
TRBV19	TRBD1	NA	TRBJ2-7	TGTGCCAGCAACAGACAGGGGGTAGGAGAGCAGTACTTC	CASNRQGVGEQYF
TRBV10-3	TRBD2	NA	TRBJ2-1	TGTGCCATCAGTGAGTCGAATAGGGTAGCGGGACGTCTAGGGTCCTACAATGAGCAGTTCTTC	CAISESNRVAGRLGSYNEQFF
TRBV4-1	NA	NA	TRBJ2-1	TGCGCCAGCAGCCAAGCTAGCAGCTCCTACAATGAGCAGTTCTTC	CASSQASSSYNEQFF
TRBV12-3/TRBV12-4	NA	few	TRBJ1-5	TGTGCCAGCAGTTTGCCGTGGGCGCCCCAGCATTTT	CASSLPWAPQHF
TRBV2	TRBD1	NA	TRBJ1-4	TGTGCCAGCAGGAGGGACAGAACTAATGAAAAACTGTTTTTT	CASRRDRTNEKLFF
TRBV11-2	NA	NA	TRBJ1-1	TGTGCCAGCAGCTTAGAGCAGGGGCCCACTGAAGCTTTCTTT	CASSLEQGPTEAFF
TRBV2	NA	NA	TRBJ1-4	TGTGCCAGCAGTGGACAGTCCCGAGGCGAAACTGTTTTT	CASSGQSRGETVF
TRBV5-1	TRBD1	many	TRBJ1-1	TGCGCCAGCAGCATTGACAGGGGCCAGAAAGGAGTCTTT	CASSIDRGQKGVF
TRBV5-1	NA	NA	TRBJ2-7	TGCGCCAGCAGCTTGGCGGCCTTACCTTACGAGCAGTACTTC	CASSLAALPYEQYF
TRBV9	TRBD2	NA	TRBJ2-2	TGTGCCAGCAGCGTACCGGGACTAGCGGGGTCGGGGGAGCTGTTTTTT	CASSVPGLAGSGELFF
TRBV5-8	TRBD1	NA	TRBJ1-1	TGTGCCAGCAGAAATCGACAGGGTACCACTGAAGCTTTCTTT	CASRNRQGTTEAFF
TRBV6-5	NA	NA	TRBJ2-3	TGTGCCAGCAGCTACGGGGGCATTTACACAGATACGCAGTATTTT	CASSYGGIYTDTQYF
TRBV5-1	NA	NA	TRBJ2-7	TGCGCCAGCAGCTTGGCGTCAGGGGAAGAGCAGTACTTC	CASSLASGEEQYF
TRBV27	NA	NA	TRBJ1-1	TGTGCCAGCTTCGTTAAGGGGACAAACACTGAAGCTTTCTTT	CASFVKGTNTEAFF
TRBV23-1	NA	few	TRBJ2-7	TGCGCCAGTAGATACGACCGCAGTTCGGGGAACGAGCAGTACTTC	CASRYDRSSGNEQYF
TRBV19	NA	NA	TRBJ2-1	TGTGCCAGTAGACGGGACTTGTACTCCTACAATGAGCAGTTCTTC	CASRRDLYSYNEQFF
TRBV7-7	NA	medium-sized	TRBJ1-4	TGTGCCAGCAGCTCCGGTCGGGGTTCAAATGAAAAACTGTTTTTT	CASSSGRGSNEKLFF
TRBV12-3/TRBV12-4	NA	NA	TRBJ1-2	TGTGCCAGCAGTCTGGACAAAGGGTATGGCTACACCTTC	CASSLDKGYGYTF
TRBV5-5	TRBD2	NA	TRBJ2-3	TGTGCCAGCAGCCCGGGGACTAGCGGAGCAGATACGCAGTATTTT	CASSPGTSGADTQYF
TRBV11-2	NA	NA	TRBJ2-7	TGTGCCAGCAGCCTCCGGGACCTCAACTCCGAGCAGTACTTC	CASSLRDLNSEQYF
TRBV4-2	NA	few	TRBJ1-1	TGTGCCAGCAGCCAGAGGGGGGAACCGGACACTGAAGCTTTCTTT	CASSQRGEPDTEAFF
TRBV27	NA	NA	TRBJ2-2	TGTGCCAGCAGGGTTAGCAGACTCAACACCGGGGAGCTGTTTTTT	CASRVSRLNTGELFF
TRBV18	NA	NA	TRBJ1-5	TGTGCCAGCTCACTAGGGGCCGAGAATCAGCCCCAGCATTTT	CASSLGAENQPQHF
TRBV3-1/TRBV3-2	TRBD2	NA	TRBJ2-3	TGTGCCAGCAGCCTTAATAGCGGGGGGGCCGGGTATACGCAGTATTTT	CASSLNSGGAGYTQYF
TRBV5-1	NA	NA	TRBJ1-1	TGCGCCACCCGGACAGAGATGAACACTGAAGCTTTCTTT	CATRTEMNTEAFF
TRBV14	TRBD1	NA	TRBJ2-4	TGTGCCAGCAGCCAAGATCAACCCGGGACAGAAAACATTCAGTACTTC	CASSQDQPGTENIQYF
TRBV6-1	NA	NA	TRBJ1-5	TGTGCCAGCGTCGTAGGGGGAGGGAATCAGCCCCAGCATTTT	CASVVGGGNQPQHF
TRBV7-9	NA	NA	TRBJ2-3	TGTGCCAGCAGCTTAGCGGGGGGCACGCAGTATTTT	CASSLAGGTQYF
TRBV10-3	TRBD2	few	TRBJ2-2	TGTGCCACTCAACTAGCGGGAGCCGGGGAGCTGTTTTTT	CATQLAGAGELFF
TRBV14	NA	NA	TRBJ2-3	TGTGCCAGCAGCGCCCAGGGGGGCGGTAGCACAGATACGCAGTATTTT	CASSAQGGGSTDTQYF
TRBV19	NA	few	TRBJ1-5	TGTGCCAGTAGACCCGTATCGAGCAGCAATCAGCCCCAGCATTTT	CASRPVSSSNQPQHF
TRBV5-1	NA	NA	TRBJ2-7	TGCGCCAGCAGCTTGGAAATAGCGCGTGCCTACGAGCAGTACTTC	CASSLEIARAYEQYF
TRBV4-1	NA	NA	TRBJ1-5	TGCGCCAGCAGCCAAGTGTCAGGGTCGGGCAATCAGCCCCAGCATTTT	CASSQVSGSGNQPQHF
TRBV6-5	NA	NA	TRBJ2-3	TGTGCCAGCAGCGCGCATAGCACAGATACGCAGTATTTT	CASSAHSTDTQYF
TRBV21-1	NA	NA	TRBJ1-1	TGTGCCAGCAGCAAAGCAGGCCAGGGGATTAACACTGAAGCTTTCTTT	CASSKAGQGINTEAFF
TRBV18	TRBD1	NA	TRBJ1-2	TGTGCCAGCTCACCGAGCGGACAGGTCTATGGCTACACCTTC	CASSPSGQVYGYTF
TRBV7-9	TRBD1	NA	TRBJ1-4	TGTGCCAGCAGCTTAGAGCCGGACAGGGGTAATGAAAAACTGTTTTTT	CASSLEPDRGNEKLFF
TRBV7-9	NA	NA	TRBJ1-2	TGTGCCAGCAGCCCCTTTGACGGGGAGGGATATGGCTACACCTTC	CASSPFDGEGYGYTF